These T cell receptor beta chains were read from a single sample in a study of shared T cell receptors in the human thymus. Only in-frame clones appear in the TCRdb table, and some are missing; sequencing was by immunoSEQ multiplex PCR. This sample carries roughly 710,000 clones, 70% to 90% of them seen once, and the ten largest clones take approximately 0.01%. These same records also appear under a second study, on human thymus T cells.

Sample: thymocytes. These receptors all come from a girl in the first two years of life with a congenital heart defect. The CDR3 runs from the conserved cysteine through the conserved F or W. The D gene is left open where the match is weak. Clone size is stated in some rows and not others, as once, few, many or a class when expanded.

>TRBJ1-6|-|-|TRBV21-1|15
TGTGCCAGCAGGAGCGACGACAGGGGTGCTTCACCCCTCCACTTT
CASRSDDRGASPLHF
>TRBJ1-1|-|-|TRBV27|15
TGTGCCAGCAGTTTATCGCGGCCGGAATACACTGAAGCTTTCTTT
CASSLSRPEYTEAFF
>TRBJ1-2|TRBD1|-|TRBV7-2|15
TGTGCCAGCAGCTTGGGACAGGGTAACGGCTATGGCTACACCTTC
CASSLGQGNGYGYTF
>TRBJ1-1|TRBD1|-|TRBV6-5|13
TGTGCCAGCAGAGGACAGGGCTACACTGAAGCTTTCTTT
CASRGQGYTEAFF
>TRBJ1-6|-|-|TRBV28|17
TGTGCCAGCTCCCTTATTATTCAGGGGTCCTATAATTCACCCCTCCACTTT
CASSLIIQGSYNSPLHF
>TRBJ2-1|TRBD1|-|TRBV19|14
TGTGCCAGTAGTATGGGACAGGGTTACAATGAGCAGTTCTTC
CASSMGQGYNEQFF
>TRBJ1-1|TRBD1|-|TRBV5-6|17
TGTGCCAGCAGCTTGGGACAGGGGAGTACCCTGAACACTGAAGCTTTCTTT
CASSLGQGSTLNTEAFF
>TRBJ2-3|TRBD1|-|TRBV6-6|15
TGTGCCAGCAGTTACCCCACAGGGGTCACAGATACGCAGTATTTT
CASSYPTGVTDTQYF
>TRBJ1-6|-|-|TRBV7-9|16
TGTGCCAGCAGCAGAACGACCAGGGGCGTTAGTTCACCCCTCCACTTT
CASSRTTRGVSSPLHF
>TRBJ1-1|-|-|TRBV10-3|15
TGTGCCATCAGTGAGTCTTCGGGGGGGGTCACTGAAGCTTTCTTT
CAISESSGGVTEAFF
>TRBJ1-2|TRBD1|-|TRBV7-6|21
TGTGCCAGCAGCTTAGAGAAGGGGACAGGGGGCTTCCCCCCGAGAAACTATGGCTACACCTTC
CASSLEKGTGGFPPRNYGYTF
>TRBJ2-1|-|-|TRBV29-1|12
TGCAGCATCAACAACTCCTACAATGAGCAGTTCTTC
CSINNSYNEQFF
>TRBJ2-1|TRBD1|-|TRBV10-3|14
TGTGCCATCAGTGGACAGGGAAGGAGCGATGAGCAGTTCTTC
CAISGQGRSDEQFF
>TRBJ1-1|-|-|TRBV7-9|14
TGTGCCAGCAGCTTTAAGGGGGAAAACACTGAAGCTTTCTTT
CASSFKGENTEAFF
>TRBJ1-1|-|-|TRBV15|13
TGTGCCACCAGCAGGAAACAGGGTGCTGAAGCTTTCTTT
CATSRKQGAEAFF
>TRBJ1-2|-|-|TRBV14|16
TGTGCCAGCAGCCAAAAACGGGACAATTCCTCCTATGGCTACACCTTC
CASSQKRDNSSYGYTF
>TRBJ1-1|TRBD1|once|TRBV4-3|16
TGCGCCAGCGGACCCGATCAGGGACAGGGGATCGCTGAAGCTTTCTTT
CASGPDQGQGIAEAFF
>TRBJ2-5|-|once|TRBV28|17
TGTGCCAGCCACCCAAATACCGGGGGACCCTTACAAGAGACCCAGTACTTC
CASHPNTGGPLQETQYF